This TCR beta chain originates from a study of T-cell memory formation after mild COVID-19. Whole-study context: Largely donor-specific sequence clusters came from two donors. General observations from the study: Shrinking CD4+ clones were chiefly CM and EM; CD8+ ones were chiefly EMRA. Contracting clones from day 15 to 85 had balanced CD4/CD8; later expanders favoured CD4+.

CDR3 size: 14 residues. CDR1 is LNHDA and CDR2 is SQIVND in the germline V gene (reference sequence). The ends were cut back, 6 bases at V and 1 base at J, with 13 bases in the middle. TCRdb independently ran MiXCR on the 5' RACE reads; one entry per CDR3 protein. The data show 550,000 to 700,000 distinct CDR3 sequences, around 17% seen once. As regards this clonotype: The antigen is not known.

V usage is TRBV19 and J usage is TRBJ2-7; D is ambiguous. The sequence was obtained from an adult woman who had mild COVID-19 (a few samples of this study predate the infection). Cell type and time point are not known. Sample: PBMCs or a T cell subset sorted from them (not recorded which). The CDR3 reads CASREPEPSYEQYF. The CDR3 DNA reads TGTGCCAGTAGGGAGCCGGAGCCTTCCTACGAGCAGTACTTC.